This is a list of T cell receptor beta chains from one sample in a study of identical twins. TCRdb re-derived calls from the 5' RACE reads in MiXCR, one entry per CDR3 protein. The sample has roughly 190,000 distinct CDR3 sequences; more than 15% are singletons. These data are also associated with another study on T cells expressing NK-cell markers.

Sequenced input: CD8+ T cells sorted from blood. These receptors came from a woman aged 18-29 years in good health. Both conserved end residues are part of each CDR3. A D gene is named only where the DNA matches it firmly. Size is stated for part of the rows, as once, few or many counts, or as a class when the clone is expanded.

CDR3 protein: CASGRTTYNEQFF
CDR3 DNA: TGTGCCAGCGGTCGCACCACCTACAATGAGCAGTTCTTC
clone size: few
V gene: TRBV6-2/TRBV6-3
J gene: TRBJ2-1
D gene: -

CDR3 protein: CASSLTGGSEQYF
CDR3 DNA: TGTGCCAGCAGCCTGACAGGGGGAAGCGAGCAGTACTTC
clone size: -
V gene: TRBV14
J gene: TRBJ2-7
D gene: TRBD1

CDR3 protein: CASRAGQGAWNQPQHF
CDR3 DNA: TGTGCCAGCAGGGCCGGACAGGGGGCTTGGAATCAGCCCCAGCATTTT
clone size: -
V gene: TRBV6-2/TRBV6-3
J gene: TRBJ1-5
D gene: TRBD1

CDR3 protein: CASSQGLKVGEKLFF
CDR3 DNA: TGTGCCAGCAGCCAAGGGTTGAAGGTCGGCGAAAAACTGTTTTTT
clone size: few
V gene: TRBV3-1
J gene: TRBJ1-4
D gene: -

CDR3 protein: CASSLGLTNEQFF
CDR3 DNA: TGTGCCAGCAGTTTGGGACTCACCAATGAGCAGTTCTTC
clone size: -
V gene: TRBV12-3/TRBV12-4
J gene: TRBJ2-1
D gene: -

CDR3 protein: CASSAAGTGGDEQYF
CDR3 DNA: TGTGCCAGCAGCGCAGCCGGGACAGGGGGCGACGAGCAGTACTTC
clone size: few
V gene: TRBV9
J gene: TRBJ2-7
D gene: TRBD1

CDR3 protein: CASSGGTSGPQETQYF
CDR3 DNA: TGTGCCAGCAGCGGAGGGACTAGCGGGCCCCAAGAGACCCAGTACTTC
clone size: few
V gene: TRBV9
J gene: TRBJ2-5
D gene: TRBD2

CDR3 protein: CASTLDNSYEQYF
CDR3 DNA: TGTGCCAGCACCCTAGACAACTCCTACGAGCAGTACTTC
clone size: few
V gene: TRBV7-9
J gene: TRBJ2-7
D gene: -

CDR3 protein: CSAEWGGTGELFF
CDR3 DNA: TGCAGCGCTGAGTGGGGGGGGACCGGGGAGCTGTTTTTT
clone size: few
V gene: TRBV29-1
J gene: TRBJ2-2
D gene: TRBD2

CDR3 protein: CASSPPTVYNEQFF
CDR3 DNA: TGTGCCAGCAGCCCCCCGACCGTGTACAATGAGCAGTTCTTC
clone size: -
V gene: TRBV7-9
J gene: TRBJ2-1
D gene: -

CDR3 protein: CASSVATGGYEQYF
CDR3 DNA: TGTGCCAGCAGCGTAGCAACCGGCGGCTACGAGCAGTACTTC
clone size: -
V gene: TRBV9
J gene: TRBJ2-7
D gene: -

CDR3 protein: CASSEPGGEQYF
CDR3 DNA: TGTGCCAGCAGTGAACCCGGGGGAGAGCAGTACTTC
clone size: once
V gene: TRBV2
J gene: TRBJ2-7
D gene: -

CDR3 protein: CSVQGESSYNEQFF
CDR3 DNA: TGCAGCGTTCAGGGGGAATCCTCCTACAATGAGCAGTTCTTC
clone size: few
V gene: TRBV29-1
J gene: TRBJ2-1
D gene: TRBD1

CDR3 protein: CASSLLAGGDEQFF
CDR3 DNA: TGTGCCAGCAGCTTATTAGCGGGAGGGGATGAGCAGTTCTTC
clone size: -
V gene: TRBV7-7
J gene: TRBJ2-1
D gene: TRBD2

CDR3 protein: CASTPSLTEAFF
CDR3 DNA: TGTGCCAGCACACCCTCTCTCACTGAAGCTTTCTTT
clone size: few
V gene: TRBV6-6
J gene: TRBJ1-1
D gene: -

CDR3 protein: CAITAGFGYTF
CDR3 DNA: TGTGCCATCACCGCAGGATTTGGCTACACCTTC
clone size: -
V gene: TRBV10-3
J gene: TRBJ1-2
D gene: -

CDR3 protein: CASSTAGGWAEAFF
CDR3 DNA: TGTGCCAGCAGCACAGCAGGGGGCTGGGCTGAAGCTTTCTTT
clone size: -
V gene: TRBV9
J gene: TRBJ1-1
D gene: TRBD1

CDR3 protein: CASSPRQTSDTGELFF
CDR3 DNA: TGTGCCAGCAGCCCAAGGCAGACTAGCGACACCGGGGAGCTGTTTTTT
clone size: -
V gene: TRBV3-1
J gene: TRBJ2-2
D gene: TRBD2

CDR3 protein: CASSFSAEETQYF
CDR3 DNA: TGTGCCAGCAGCTTTTCGGCAGAAGAGACCCAGTACTTC
clone size: few
V gene: TRBV5-6
J gene: TRBJ2-5
D gene: -

CDR3 protein: CSVLSRQTRNTIYF
CDR3 DNA: TGCAGCGTTCTATCCAGACAGACAAGAAACACCATATATTTT
clone size: few
V gene: TRBV29-1
J gene: TRBJ1-3
D gene: -

CDR3 protein: CASSPLGGDGYTF
CDR3 DNA: TGTGCCAGCAGCCCCCTCGGGGGCGACGGCTACACCTTC
clone size: few
V gene: TRBV7-9
J gene: TRBJ1-2
D gene: -

CDR3 protein: CASSVHPYGYTF
CDR3 DNA: TGTGCCAGCAGTGTACACCCCTATGGCTACACCTTC
clone size: -
V gene: TRBV12-3/TRBV12-4
J gene: TRBJ1-2
D gene: -

CDR3 protein: CSATRGLRTSEQFF
CDR3 DNA: TGCAGTGCTACCCGTGGACTCCGTACTTCAGAGCAGTTCTTC
clone size: -
V gene: TRBV20-1
J gene: TRBJ2-1
D gene: -

CDR3 protein: CASSLGLAGVRNEQFF
CDR3 DNA: TGTGCCAGCAGCTTAGGACTAGCGGGAGTAAGGAATGAGCAGTTCTTC
clone size: few
V gene: TRBV7-2
J gene: TRBJ2-1
D gene: TRBD2

CDR3 protein: CASSDGGLAGVEQYF
CDR3 DNA: TGTGCCAGCAGTGATGGGGGACTAGCGGGGGTCGAGCAGTACTTC
clone size: many
V gene: TRBV2
J gene: TRBJ2-7
D gene: TRBD2

CDR3 protein: CASSFRDSEGETQYF
CDR3 DNA: TGTGCCAGCAGCTTCCGGGACAGTGAAGGGGAGACCCAGTACTTC
clone size: few
V gene: TRBV7-9
J gene: TRBJ2-5
D gene: TRBD1

CDR3 protein: CASSYLLAVNYEQYF
CDR3 DNA: TGTGCCAGCAGTTACCTGCTAGCGGTTAACTACGAGCAGTACTTC
clone size: -
V gene: TRBV6-5
J gene: TRBJ2-7
D gene: TRBD2

CDR3 protein: CASSPLEQYF
CDR3 DNA: TGTGCCAGCAGTCCGTTGGAGCAGTACTTC
clone size: few
V gene: TRBV6-2/TRBV6-3
J gene: TRBJ2-7
D gene: -

CDR3 protein: CASSPLAGANVLTF
CDR3 DNA: TGTGCCAGCAGCCCCCTGGCGGGGGCCAACGTCCTGACTTTC
clone size: -
V gene: TRBV27
J gene: TRBJ2-6
D gene: -

CDR3 protein: CASSLGMTSGGSRQETQYF
CDR3 DNA: TGTGCCAGCAGCCTAGGAATGACTAGCGGGGGATCGAGGCAAGAGACCCAGTACTTC
clone size: few
V gene: TRBV3-1
J gene: TRBJ2-5
D gene: TRBD2

CDR3 protein: CASSYRGVTEAFF
CDR3 DNA: TGTGCCAGCAGTTACAGAGGGGTCACTGAAGCTTTCTTT
clone size: -
V gene: TRBV12-3/TRBV12-4
J gene: TRBJ1-1
D gene: -

CDR3 protein: CASSSLAGDYEQYF
CDR3 DNA: TGCGCCAGCAGCTCCCTAGCGGGGGACTACGAGCAGTACTTC
clone size: -
V gene: TRBV5-1
J gene: TRBJ2-7
D gene: TRBD2

CDR3 protein: CASSPDGTGELFF
CDR3 DNA: TGTGCCAGCAGCCCGGACGGCACCGGGGAGCTGTTTTTT
clone size: few
V gene: TRBV12-3/TRBV12-4
J gene: TRBJ2-2
D gene: -

CDR3 protein: CASSFGGGREQFF
CDR3 DNA: TGTGCCAGCAGTTTTGGCGGGGGTAGGGAGCAGTTCTTC
clone size: -
V gene: TRBV27
J gene: TRBJ2-1
D gene: TRBD2

CDR3 protein: CASSFEGGGRHFYEQYF
CDR3 DNA: TGTGCCAGCAGCTTCGAAGGTGGCGGGAGACACTTCTACGAGCAGTACTTC
clone size: few
V gene: TRBV7-9
J gene: TRBJ2-7
D gene: TRBD2

CDR3 protein: CASSWTEGTEAFF
CDR3 DNA: TGCGCCAGCAGCTGGACGGAGGGGACTGAAGCTTTCTTT
clone size: few
V gene: TRBV5-1
J gene: TRBJ1-1
D gene: -

CDR3 protein: CASSNAAAEDIQYF
CDR3 DNA: TGTGCCAGCAGTAACGCGGCGGCTGAGGACATTCAGTACTTC
clone size: few
V gene: TRBV6-1
J gene: TRBJ2-4
D gene: -

CDR3 protein: CASSLESGLASGTQYF
CDR3 DNA: TGTGCCAGCAGCTTGGAATCGGGACTAGCGTCAGGTACGCAGTATTTT
clone size: -
V gene: TRBV5-6
J gene: TRBJ2-3
D gene: TRBD2

CDR3 protein: CSVGVEAFF
CDR3 DNA: TGCAGCGTCGGGGTTGAAGCTTTCTTT
clone size: few
V gene: TRBV29-1
J gene: TRBJ1-1
D gene: -

CDR3 protein: CATTLGQGATNEKLFF
CDR3 DNA: TGTGCCACCACGCTTGGTCAGGGGGCAACTAATGAAAAACTGTTTTTT
clone size: few
V gene: TRBV24-1
J gene: TRBJ1-4
D gene: TRBD1

CDR3 protein: CSARADGTGSTGELFF
CDR3 DNA: TGCAGTGCTAGAGCCGACGGGACAGGGTCCACCGGGGAGCTGTTTTTT
clone size: -
V gene: TRBV20-1
J gene: TRBJ2-2
D gene: TRBD1

CDR3 protein: CSARAMGGATPSTDTQYF
CDR3 DNA: TGCAGTGCTAGAGCGATGGGGGGGGCGACCCCCAGCACAGATACGCAGTATTTT
clone size: few
V gene: TRBV20-1
J gene: TRBJ2-3
D gene: -

CDR3 protein: CASRPTSGERFSTDTQYF
CDR3 DNA: TGTGCCAGCAGGCCCACTAGCGGGGAAAGATTTAGCACAGATACGCAGTATTTT
clone size: few
V gene: TRBV11-1
J gene: TRBJ2-3
D gene: TRBD2

CDR3 protein: CSVFASSYEQYF
CDR3 DNA: TGCAGCGTCTTCGCTAGCTCCTACGAGCAGTACTTC
clone size: -
V gene: TRBV29-1
J gene: TRBJ2-7
D gene: -

CDR3 protein: CASSHIPKTDTQYF
CDR3 DNA: TGTGCCAGCAGCCACATACCCAAGACAGATACGCAGTATTTT
clone size: -
V gene: TRBV14
J gene: TRBJ2-3
D gene: -

CDR3 protein: CASSLEAGNEQFF
CDR3 DNA: TGTGCCAGCAGCTTGGAGGCAGGGAATGAGCAGTTCTTC
clone size: few
V gene: TRBV5-4
J gene: TRBJ2-1
D gene: -

CDR3 protein: CASSLAAGPPNEQFF
CDR3 DNA: TGTGCCAGCAGCCTAGCGGCGGGGCCTCCCAATGAGCAGTTCTTC
clone size: -
V gene: TRBV27
J gene: TRBJ2-1
D gene: TRBD2

CDR3 protein: CATSREGSATDTQYF
CDR3 DNA: TGTGCCACCAGCAGAGAAGGGAGTGCGACAGATACGCAGTATTTT
clone size: few
V gene: TRBV15
J gene: TRBJ2-3
D gene: -

CDR3 protein: CSTGEGRETQYF
CDR3 DNA: TGCAGTACCGGAGAGGGCCGGGAGACCCAGTACTTC
clone size: few
V gene: TRBV20-1
J gene: TRBJ2-5
D gene: -

CDR3 protein: CASGLPRGVGYEQYF
CDR3 DNA: TGTGCTAGTGGTTTGCCACGGGGGGTTGGGTACGAGCAGTACTTC
clone size: few
V gene: TRBV12-5
J gene: TRBJ2-7
D gene: TRBD2

CDR3 protein: CASSSDRVRQYF
CDR3 DNA: TGTGCCAGCAGTTCGGACCGGGTTCGGCAGTACTTC
clone size: -
V gene: TRBV12-3/TRBV12-4
J gene: TRBJ2-7
D gene: -

CDR3 protein: CATSPLAGGSEQFF
CDR3 DNA: TGTGCCACTAGTCCCCTAGCGGGAGGGAGTGAGCAGTTCTTC
clone size: -
V gene: TRBV12-3/TRBV12-4
J gene: TRBJ2-1
D gene: TRBD2

CDR3 protein: CASSQVAPSTGELFF
CDR3 DNA: TGTGCCAGCAGCCAAGTCGCCCCAAGTACCGGGGAGCTGTTTTTT
clone size: -
V gene: TRBV3-1
J gene: TRBJ2-2
D gene: -

CDR3 protein: CASSPWSRGTYTQYF
CDR3 DNA: TGTGCCAGCAGTCCCTGGAGTAGAGGGACTTATACGCAGTATTTT
clone size: -
V gene: TRBV6-2/TRBV6-3
J gene: TRBJ2-3
D gene: -

CDR3 protein: CASSPRTAGDTQYF
CDR3 DNA: TGTGCCAGCAGCCCCCGGACAGCAGGAGATACGCAGTATTTT
clone size: once
V gene: TRBV11-2
J gene: TRBJ2-3
D gene: -

CDR3 protein: CASSVQGGEQFF
CDR3 DNA: TGTGCCAGCAGCGTACAGGGTGGTGAGCAGTTCTTC
clone size: few
V gene: TRBV9
J gene: TRBJ2-1
D gene: -

CDR3 protein: CSAPGRGETQYF
CDR3 DNA: TGCAGTGCTCCCGGGAGAGGGGAGACCCAGTACTTC
clone size: -
V gene: TRBV20-1
J gene: TRBJ2-5
D gene: -

CDR3 protein: CATSRDPGQGYTGELFF
CDR3 DNA: TGTGCCACCAGCAGAGATCCAGGACAGGGATACACCGGGGAGCTGTTTTTT
clone size: medium-sized
V gene: TRBV15
J gene: TRBJ2-2
D gene: TRBD1

CDR3 protein: CASSLVPSVDEQFF
CDR3 DNA: TGTGCCAGCAGCTTAGTGCCTAGCGTGGATGAGCAGTTCTTC
clone size: -
V gene: TRBV11-2
J gene: TRBJ2-1
D gene: -